These 24 T cell receptor beta chains were sequenced from one sample in a study of T cell changes during pregnancy in multiple sclerosis. Data came from immunoSEQ multiplex PCR; TCRdb stores just in-frame clones and leaves some out. The sample lists fewer than 50,000 clones, roughly 94% occurring once. The specimen comprised CD8+ T cells from peripheral blood mononuclear cells, sampled before pregnancy. Receptor source: a female donor with multiple sclerosis, enrolled in a pregnancy study.

The rearrangement links TRBV6-5 to TRBJ1-2, with a possible D match to TRBD1 (5 bases). The CDR3 has 15 residues. The germline V and J ends were trimmed by 2 bases and 7 bases, with 17 bases remaining between them. CDR1 is MNHEY and CDR2 is SVGAGI in the germline V gene. CDR3 coding DNA: TGTGCCAGCAGTTACGGGGGACTTAGTCCGAGTGGCTACACCTTC. As protein: CASSYGGLSPSGYTF.

The CDR3 nucleotides read TGTGCCAGCAGTTTATCCGAGGGCAGACCTACCAATGAGCAGTTCTTC. Translated: CASSLSEGRPTNEQFF. The chain is built from TRBV27 and TRBJ2-1, with D possibly matching TRBD2 (5 bases). The CDR3 consists of 16 residues. CDR1 and CDR2 (germline): MNHEY, SMNVEV (reference sequence). V dropped 0 bases and J dropped 6 bases, with 15 bases sitting between them.

CDR3 DNA sequence: TGTGCCATCAGTGAGCCAACTAGCGGGAGGACGTCCTACGAGCAGTACTTC. Amino acids: CAISEPTSGRTSYEQYF. J is TRBJ2-7 and V is TRBV10-3, with TRBD2 matching over 12 bases. In germline, CDR1 is ENHRY, CDR2 SYGVKD. Trimming removed 2 bases from V and 1 base from J; junction bases left unmatched: 6. The CDR3 contains 17 residues.

The rearrangement joins TRBV9 to TRBJ1-2; the D is unclear. The germline CDR1 and CDR2 sequences are SGDLS and YYNGEE. Trimming pared 0 bases from V and 3 bases from J, leaving 9 bases between. This CDR3 spans 14 amino acids. In nucleotides, the CDR3 is TGTGCCAGCAGCGTAGATGGAGAGTACTATGGCTACACCTTC. Encoded protein: CASSVDGEYYGYTF. Full variable domain (remainder filled in from reference TRBV9 and TRBJ1-2): DSGVTQTPKHLITATGQRVTLRCSPRSGDLSVYWYQQSLDQGLQFLIQYYNGEERAKGNILERFSAQQFPDLHSELNLSSLELGDSALYFCASSVDGEYYGYTFGSGTRLTVV.

This chain uses TRBV6-4 with TRBJ2-7, with 8 bases matching TRBD1. From germline, CDR1 is MRHNA and CDR2 SNTAGT. J was trimmed by 1 base and V by 10 bases; bases with no gene match: 12. CDR3 size: 15 residues. DNA of the CDR3: TGTGCCACCGCTCAGGGGGCGGTCTTTTCCTACGAGCAGTACTTC. The encoded protein is CATAQGAVFSYEQYF.

The chain carries TRBV28 and TRBJ1-5, with D uncertain. There are 15 residues in the CDR3. Looked up from germline, CDR1 is MDHEN and CDR2 is SYDVKM. The V gene lost 7 bases and the J gene lost 7 bases, with 20 bases spanning the gap. The chain's CDR3 is CASTNRMEGSQPQHF. In nucleotides, the CDR3 is TGTGCCAGCACAAACCGGATGGAGGGTTCCCAGCCCCAGCATTTT. The variable domain in full, with the rest retrieved from reference TRBV28 and TRBJ1-5, is DVKVTQSSRYLVKRTGEKVFLECVQDMDHENMFWYRQDPGLGLRLIYFSYDVKMKEKGDIPEGYSVSREKKERFSLILESASTNQTSMYLCASTNRMEGSQPQHFGDGTRLSIL.

The V call is TRBV2, the J call TRBJ2-1; TRBD2 aligns across 11 bases. The CDR3 is 16 residues long. V shed 2 bases, J shed 4 bases, and the junction held 4 bases outside the gene matches. From germline, CDR1 is SNHLY and CDR2 FYNNEI. The CDR3 region has the DNA TGTGCCAGCAGTGAACTAGCTAGCGGGAGGTACAATGAGCAGTTCTTC. Protein product: CASSELASGRYNEQFF.

The chain links TRBV5-4 to TRBJ2-2; tentatively, D is TRBD2 (6 bases). The CDR3 loop spans 17 amino acids. Trimming cost V 1 base and J 0 bases, with 13 bases left between them. Looked up from germline, CDR1 is SGHNT and CDR2 is YYREEE (reference sequence). This CDR3 reads CASSLFPDYSNTGELFF. As DNA, the CDR3 is TGTGCCAGCAGCTTGTTTCCGGACTACTCGAACACCGGGGAGCTGTTTTTT.

The rearrangement links TRBV27 to TRBJ2-7; 7 nucleotides line up with TRBD1. J was trimmed by 3 bases and V by 3 bases; bases with no gene match: 2. This CDR3 is 13 amino acids long. The germline gives CDR1 MNHEY, CDR2 SMNVEV (reference sequence). CDR3 sequence reads: CASSFGQDYEQYF. The CDR3 DNA reads TGTGCCAGCAGTTTCGGACAGGACTACGAGCAGTACTTC.

This chain connects TRBV5-6 to TRBJ2-7; TRBD2 might be the D (6 bases). The V gene lost 1 base and the J gene lost 2 bases, with 7 bases spanning the gap. The CDR3 is made up of 13 amino acids. Germline CDR1 and CDR2: SGHDT and YYEEEE. CDR3: CASSLPGAYEQYF. CDR3 in DNA: TGTGCCAGCAGCTTGCCGGGGGCCTACGAGCAGTACTTC.

V and J are TRBV7-3 and TRBJ2-1; 9 nucleotides line up with TRBD2. Germline assignment: CDR1 SGHTA and CDR2 FQGTGA. After removal of 4 bases from V and 6 bases from J, the junction contained 19 bases not matched to a gene. The CDR3 consists of 19 residues. The CDR3 loop reads CASSSTSDIAGEGFNEQFF. CDR3 coding DNA: TGTGCCAGCAGCTCGACCTCAGACATAGCGGGAGAGGGATTCAATGAGCAGTTCTTC.

The chain combines TRBV27 with TRBJ2-2, with TRBD1 matching over 7 bases. Germline lookup yields CDR1 MNHEY and CDR2 SMNVEV (reference sequence). This CDR3 spans 15 amino acids. With 6 bases clipped from V and 1 base from J, the junction kept 5 bases outside the gene matches. This CDR3 is CASSGTELNTGELFF. The CDR3 nucleotides read TGTGCCAGCAGCGGGACAGAATTGAACACCGGGGAGCTGTTTTTT.

The chain couples TRBV19 to TRBJ1-2; D gene ambiguous. The V and J ends lost 6 bases and 6 bases respectively, with 14 bases between them. Germline V lookup: CDR1 LNHDA, CDR2 SQIVND (reference sequence). The CDR3 runs to 13 residues. The CDR3 reads CASSPGGYNGYTF. The DNA for the CDR3 is TGTGCCAGTAGCCCCGGAGGGTACAATGGCTACACCTTC.

The chain uses TRBV15 and TRBJ1-1; no firm D call. Trimming cost V 1 base and J 0 bases, with 9 bases left between them. This CDR3 spans 15 amino acids. Germline V gene lookup returns CDR1 LNHNV and CDR2 YYDKDF (reference sequence). The DNA of the CDR3 is TGTGCCACCAGCAGAGGGAGGATTTTGAACACTGAAGCTTTCTTT. Its protein is CATSRGRILNTEAFF.

V is TRBV19 and J is TRBJ1-1; no firm D call. CDR1 LNHDA and CDR2 SQIVND come from the germline V gene (reference sequence). This CDR3 comprises 12 residues. Trimming left V 5 bases short and J 6 bases short, with 10 bases between. The CDR3: CASSWMGPEAFF. CDR3 DNA: TGTGCCAGTAGTTGGATGGGCCCTGAAGCTTTCTTT.

This clone is a singleton in its sample. The V call is TRBV28, the J call TRBJ2-2; 8 positions agree with TRBD1. After removal of 2 bases from V and 1 base from J, the junction contained 12 bases not matched to a gene. CDR1 and CDR2 (germline): MDHEN, SYDVKM. There are 19 residues in the CDR3. The DNA of the CDR3 is TGTGCCAGCAGTTTAATCCAGACAGGGGACATCAGGAACACCGGGGAGCTGTTTTTT. It specifies CASSLIQTGDIRNTGELFF.

The rearrangement links TRBV6-1 to TRBJ1-5; D unclear. The CDR3 loop spans 15 amino acids. Germline CDR1 MNHNS, CDR2 SASEGT. The ends were cut back, 1 base at V and 0 bases at J, with 7 bases in the middle. CDR3 sequence (DNA): TGTGCCAGCAGTGAAGAATGGCATAGCAATCAGCCCCAGCATTTT. Its translation: CASSEEWHSNQPQHF.

This sequence joins TRBV7-9 and TRBJ1-2; D remains ambiguous. The CDR3 covers 12 residues. V was cut by 2 bases and J by 6 bases, with 7 bases left in between. From germline, CDR1 is SEHNR and CDR2 FQNEAQ (reference sequence). The CDR3 loop is CASSLFPDGYTF. The CDR3 DNA is TGTGCCAGCAGCTTATTCCCCGATGGCTACACCTTC.

The rearrangement uses TRBV5-1 and TRBJ2-5, with 10 bases matching TRBD2. CDR1 and CDR2 from the germline V gene are SGHRS and YFSETQ. This CDR3 contains 16 residues. V was pared by 5 bases and J by 1 base, with 8 bases of the junction left unmatched. The CDR3 DNA reads as TGCGCCAGCAGATTCGAACTAGCGGGACGCCAAGAGACCCAGTACTTC. It specifies CASRFELAGRQETQYF. The full variable domain, its missing parts supplied by reference TRBV5-1 and TRBJ2-5, is KAGVTQTPRYLIKTRGQQVTLSCSPISGHRSVSWYQQTPGQGLQFLFEYFSETQRNKGNFPGRFSGRQFSNSRSEMNVSTLELGDSALYLCASRFELAGRQETQYFGPGTRLLVL.

The V and J genes are TRBV15 and TRBJ1-2, with D perhaps matching TRBD1 (6 bases). Germline assignment: CDR1 LNHNV and CDR2 YYDKDF (reference sequence). CDR3 size: 18 residues. V lost 5 bases and J lost 4, with 26 bases in between. The CDR3 region is CATSGRGTPAEGIYGYTF. In DNA, the CDR3 is TGTGCCACCAGCGGGAGAGGGACACCGGCGGAAGGGATCTATGGCTACACCTTC. Drawing the rest from reference TRBV15 and TRBJ1-2, the complete variable domain is DAMVIQNPRYQVTQFGKPVTLSCSQTLNHNVMYWYQQKSSQAPKLLFHYYDKDFNNEADTPDNFQSRRPNTSFCFLDIRSPGLGDTAMYLCATSGRGTPAEGIYGYTFGSGTRLTVV.

This clone was seen a single time. This chain links TRBV4-1 with TRBJ2-1; 13 bases are shared with TRBD2. The CDR3 loop spans 15 amino acids. Per germline, CDR1 MGHRA and CDR2 YSYEKL. The junction had 3 bases not matched to a gene; V was cut back by 8 bases and J by 2 bases. The CDR3 reads CASGLAGDAYNEQFF. CDR3 DNA sequence: TGCGCCAGCGGACTAGCGGGGGATGCCTACAATGAGCAGTTCTTC.

The chain links TRBV7-2 to TRBJ2-7, with 7 bases lining up with TRBD2. V lost 2 bases to trimming and J lost 4 bases; unmatched junction nucleotides: 5. The length of the CDR3 is 14 residues. CDR1 SGHTA and CDR2 FQGNSA come from the germline V gene. CDR3 protein: CASSLYWEGYEQYF. DNA of the CDR3: TGTGCCAGCAGCTTATATTGGGAGGGGTACGAGCAGTACTTC.

The chain carries TRBV28 and TRBJ2-1; 16 nucleotides match TRBD2. V trimming: 3 bases; J trimming: 7 bases; junction bases outside the gene matches: 9. CDR3 size: 18 residues. Germline V lookup: CDR1 MDHEN, CDR2 SYDVKM. The CDR3 DNA reads TGTGCCAGCAGTTTGGGACTAGCGGGAGGGGTATCGGAAAATGAGCAGTTCTTC. Translation gives CASSLGLAGGVSENEQFF. Filled out from reference TRBV28 and TRBJ2-1, the complete variable domain reads DVKVTQSSRYLVKRTGEKVFLECVQDMDHENMFWYRQDPGLGLRLIYFSYDVKMKEKGDIPEGYSVSREKKERFSLILESASTNQTSMYLCASSLGLAGGVSENEQFFGPGTRLTVL.

The V and J genes are TRBV9 and TRBJ2-7; a possible D gene is TRBD1 (6 bases). The CDR3 has 12 residues. The V gene lost 3 bases and the J gene lost 4 bases, with 8 bases spanning the gap. CDR1 is SGDLS and CDR2 is YYNGEE in the germline V gene. The DNA for the CDR3 is TGTGCCAGCAGCGGAACAGGGTACGAGCAGTACTTC. This encodes CASSGTGYEQYF.